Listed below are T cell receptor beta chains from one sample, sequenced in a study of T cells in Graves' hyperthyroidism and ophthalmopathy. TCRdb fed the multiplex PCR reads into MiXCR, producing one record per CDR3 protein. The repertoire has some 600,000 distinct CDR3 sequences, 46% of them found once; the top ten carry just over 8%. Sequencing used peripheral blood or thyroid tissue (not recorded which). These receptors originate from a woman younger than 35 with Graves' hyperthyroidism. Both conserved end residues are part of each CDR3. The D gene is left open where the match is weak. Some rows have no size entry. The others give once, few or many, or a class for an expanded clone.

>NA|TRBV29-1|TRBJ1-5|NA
CSVRAGAQPQHF
TGCAGCGTTAGGGCAGGGGCCCAGCCCCAGCATTTT
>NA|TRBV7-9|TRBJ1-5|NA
CASSLDRTYYSNQPQHF
TGTGCCAGCAGCCTTGACAGGACCTACTATAGCAATCAGCCCCAGCATTTT
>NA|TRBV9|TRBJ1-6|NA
CASSVEQGRSPLHF
TGTGCCAGCAGCGTAGAACAGGGCCGCTCACCCCTCCACTTT
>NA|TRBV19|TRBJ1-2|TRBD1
CAFAQGAYYGYTF
TGTGCCTTTGCCCAGGGGGCTTACTATGGCTACACCTTC
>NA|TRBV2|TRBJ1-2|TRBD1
CARAGTALGYTF
TGTGCCAGGGCCGGGACAGCTCTCGGCTACACCTTC
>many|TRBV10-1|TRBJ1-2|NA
CASSESTNPAGYTF
TGCGCCAGCAGTGAGTCGACTAATCCCGCGGGCTACACCTTC
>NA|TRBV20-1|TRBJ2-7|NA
CSETQGIEQYF
TGCAGTGAAACGCAGGGGATCGAGCAGTACTTC
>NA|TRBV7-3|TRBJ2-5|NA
CASSSDGQAPETQYF
TGTGCCAGCAGCTCTGATGGACAAGCCCCGGAGACCCAGTACTTC
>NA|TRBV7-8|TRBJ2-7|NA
CASSWDGGLNYEQYF
TGTGCCAGCAGCTGGGATGGTGGGTTGAACTACGAGCAGTACTTC
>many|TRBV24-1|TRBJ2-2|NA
CATSSRAKGVTGELFF
TGTGCCACCAGCTCCAGGGCCAAGGGGGTCACCGGGGAGCTGTTTTTT
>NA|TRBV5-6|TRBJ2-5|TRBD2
CASSYRGREAQYF
TGTGCCAGCAGCTACCGGGGGCGGGAGGCCCAGTACTTC
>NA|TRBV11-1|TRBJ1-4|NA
CASTDNGDDEKLFF
TGTGCCAGCACTGATAATGGGGATGATGAAAAACTGTTTTTT
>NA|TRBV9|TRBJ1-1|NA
CASSPRANTEAFF
TGTGCCAGCAGCCCCCGGGCGAACACTGAAGCTTTCTTT
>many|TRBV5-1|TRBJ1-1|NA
CASSLAPNTEAFF
TGTGCCAGCAGCTTGGCCCCGAACACTGAAGCTTTCTTT
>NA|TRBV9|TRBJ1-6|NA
CASSLREINSPLHF
TGTGCCAGCAGTTTACGGGAAATAAATTCACCCCTCCACTTT
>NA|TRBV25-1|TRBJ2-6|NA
CASSESGASGANVLTF
TGTGCCAGCAGTGAATCCGGGGCATCTGGGGCCAACGTCCTGACTTTC
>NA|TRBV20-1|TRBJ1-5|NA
CSAQKGVYSNQPQHF
TGCAGTGCCCAGAAGGGGGTTTATAGCAATCAGCCCCAGCATTTT
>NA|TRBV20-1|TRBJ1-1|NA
CSSPGTTENTEAFF
TGCAGTTCCCCCGGGACTACAGAAAACACTGAAGCTTTCTTT
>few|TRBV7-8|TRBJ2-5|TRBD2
CASSSQREGRVETQYF
TGTGCCAGCAGCTCCCAGCGGGAGGGCCGAGTGGAGACCCAGTACTTC
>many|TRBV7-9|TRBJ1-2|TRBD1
CASSLVGQGGGYTF
TGTGCCAGCAGCCTCGTGGGACAGGGAGGTGGCTACACCTTC
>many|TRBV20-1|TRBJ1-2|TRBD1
CSAETDRVSGYTF
TGCAGTGCGGAAACGGACAGGGTCAGTGGCTACACCTTC
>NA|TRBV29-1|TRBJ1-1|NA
CSVRAGHTEAFF
TGCAGCGTTAGGGCAGGCCACACTGAAGCTTTCTTT
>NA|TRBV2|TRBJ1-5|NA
CASSYLWGPDQPQHF
TGTGCCAGCAGTTACCTTTGGGGCCCCGATCAGCCCCAGCATTTT
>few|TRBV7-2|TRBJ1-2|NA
CASRRQNVYGYTF
TGTGCCAGCAGACGACAGAACGTCTATGGCTACACCTTC
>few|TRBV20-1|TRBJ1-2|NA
CSAAQGLDGYTF
TGCAGTGCGGCCCAGGGGCTCGATGGCTACACCTTC
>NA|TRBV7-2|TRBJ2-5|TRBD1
CASSLVGGTGETQYF
TGTGCCAGCAGCTTAGTGGGAGGGACAGGGGAGACCCAGTACTTC
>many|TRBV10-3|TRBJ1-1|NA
CAIRGSTNTEAFF
TGTGCCATCAGAGGGAGTACGAACACTGAAGCTTTCTTT
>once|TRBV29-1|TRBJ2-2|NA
CSVEGQNAGELFF
TGCAGCGTTGAGGGCCAAAACGCCGGGGAGCTGTTTTTT
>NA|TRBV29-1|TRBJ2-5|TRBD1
CSVEVDRDQPQYF
TGCAGCGTTGAGGTCGACAGGGATCAGCCCCAGTACTTC
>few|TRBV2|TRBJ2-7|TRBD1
CASRGQRGNEQYF
TGTGCCAGCAGGGGACAGAGAGGCAACGAGCAGTACTTC
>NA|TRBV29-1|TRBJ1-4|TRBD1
CSAKRQGDEKLFF
TGCAGCGCCAAACGGCAGGGGGATGAAAAACTGTTTTTT
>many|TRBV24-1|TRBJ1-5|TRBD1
CATSDIGTGSDQPQHF
TGTGCCACCAGTGACATAGGGACAGGCTCTGATCAGCCCCAGCATTTT
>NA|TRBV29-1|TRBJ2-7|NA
CSVDQGPGSYNEQYF
TGCAGCGTTGACCAGGGTCCGGGCTCCTACAATGAGCAGTACTTC
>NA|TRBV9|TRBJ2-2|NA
CASSQIGTGELFF
TGTGCCAGCAGCCAAATTGGCACCGGGGAGCTGTTTTTT
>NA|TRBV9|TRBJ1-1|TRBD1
CASAQTGRNTEAFF
TGTGCCAGCGCCCAGACAGGGCGGAACACTGAAGCTTTCTTT
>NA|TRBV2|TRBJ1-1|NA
CASRGPLNTEAFF
TGTGCCAGCAGGGGACCCCTTAACACTGAAGCTTTCTTT
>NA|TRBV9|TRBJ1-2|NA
CASSVGANYGYTF
TGTGCCAGCAGCGTAGGGGCCAACTATGGCTACACCTTC
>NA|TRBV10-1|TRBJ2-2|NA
CASSFTGTPANTGELFF
TGCGCCAGCAGCTTTACCGGGACGCCGGCGAACACCGGGGAGCTGTTTTTT
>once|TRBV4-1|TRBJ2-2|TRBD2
CASSQETSGPNTGELSW
TGCGCCAGCAGCCAAGAGACTAGCGGGCCGAACACCGGGGAGCTGTCTTGG